The 7 T cell receptor beta chains below come from one sample, sequenced in a study of T cell changes during pregnancy in multiple sclerosis. TCRdb's table, derived via immunoSEQ multiplex PCR, lists solely in-frame clones and lacks some. The sample includes 30,000 to 45,000 clones, approximately 92% of them seen just once. The input for sequencing was CD4+ T cells from peripheral blood mononuclear cells, taken in the third trimester of pregnancy. These receptors originate from a female donor in good health, enrolled as a control in a pregnancy study.

The chain links TRBV5-1 to TRBJ2-2; D remains unclear. There are 15 residues in the CDR3. Trimming removed 0 bases at V and 1 base at J, with 7 bases between. The germline V gene encodes CDR1 SGHRS and CDR2 YFSETQ. As DNA, the CDR3 is TGCGCCAGCAGCTTGGTTCCAGAGAACACCGGGGAGCTGTTTTTT. Translated: CASSLVPENTGELFF. Variable domain in full (rest from reference TRBV5-1 and TRBJ2-2): KAGVTQTPRYLIKTRGQQVTLSCSPISGHRSVSWYQQTPGQGLQFLFEYFSETQRNKGNFPGRFSGRQFSNSRSEMNVSTLELGDSALYLCASSLVPENTGELFFGEGSRLTVL.

The chain carries TRBV30 and TRBJ2-2; D remains unclear. Germline V gene data show CDR1 as GTSNPN and CDR2 as SVGIG (reference sequence). This CDR3 region has 14 residues. Trimming shortened V by 0 bases and J by 1 base, and 6 bases separated the two germline ends. In DNA, the CDR3 is TGTGCCTGGAGTGTACTTCTGAACACCGGGGAGCTGTTTTTT. It encodes CAWSVLLNTGELFF.

CDR3 region: CASSQEMTVAKLFF. CDR3 nucleotides: TGCGCCAGCAGCCAAGAGATGACAGTGGCAAAACTGTTTTTT. This chain uses TRBV4-3 with TRBJ1-4; weak D call: TRBD1 (5 bases). This CDR3 comprises 14 residues. The V gene's germline CDR1 is LGHNA and CDR2 YSLEER. Trimming stripped 0 bases from V and 10 bases from J, with 12 bases between.

The chain carries TRBV6-5 and TRBJ1-6; D is perhaps TRBD1 (6 bases). The length of the CDR3 is 16 residues. Looked up from germline, CDR1 is MNHEY and CDR2 is SVGAGI. With 0 bases removed from V and 6 bases from J, the gap between germline ends came to 12 bases. CDR3 nucleotide sequence: TGTGCCAGCAGTTACTCCCAGGGGCGACCTAATTCACCCCTCCACTTT. Its translation is CASSYSQGRPNSPLHF.

This rearrangement joins TRBV7-9 to TRBJ1-2; D is ambiguous. Per the germline V gene, CDR1 is SEHNR and CDR2 is FQNEAQ (reference sequence). V was pared by 2 bases and J by 3 bases, with 13 bases between. There are 15 residues in the CDR3. CDR3 sequence reads: CASSLYPGYDYGYTF. The DNA for the CDR3 is TGTGCCAGCAGCTTATACCCAGGTTACGACTATGGCTACACCTTC.

V usage is TRBV6-6 and J usage is TRBJ2-7, with TRBD1 matching over 10 bases. After removal of 7 bases from V and 3 bases from J, the junction contained 6 bases not matched to a gene. This CDR3 has 14 residues. Germline values: CDR1 MNHNY, CDR2 SVGAGI (reference sequence). This CDR3 reads CASITTGGSYEQYF. CDR3 coding DNA: TGTGCCAGCATAACGACAGGGGGCAGCTACGAGCAGTACTTC.

This rearrangement joins TRBV18 to TRBJ1-3; no definite D call. The CDR3 contains 14 residues. Trimming cost V 2 bases and J 4 bases, with 9 bases left between them. Germline V gene data show CDR1 as KGHSH and CDR2 as LQKENI. The CDR3 protein is CASSPRGAGNTIYF. As DNA, the CDR3 is TGTGCCAGCTCACCAAGAGGAGCCGGAAACACCATATATTTT.